The 25 T cell receptor beta chains below all came from one sample that was sequenced in a study of blood T cell repertoires in COVID-19. Using immunoSEQ multiplex PCR, the repertoire was profiled, and TCRdb retains in-frame clones only, with some absent. The sample records roughly 74,000 clones, more than 85% being singletons. Sequenced sample: PBMCs or T cells enriched from blood (not recorded which). Receptors originate from a woman aged 45-59 years with acute COVID-19.

This sequence joins TRBV5-6 and TRBJ1-5; D possibly corresponds to TRBD1 (6 bases). Between the trimmed V and J ends, which lost 1 base and 6 bases, there was a span of 11 bases. Germline V gene data show CDR1 as SGHDT and CDR2 as YYEEEE. This CDR3 has 14 residues. The CDR3 region is CASSLSQGTQPQHF. CDR3 in DNA: TGTGCCAGCAGCTTGTCACAGGGCACTCAGCCCCAGCATTTT.

The V call is TRBV4-3, the J call TRBJ2-1; TRBD1 matches at 7 bases. The V and J ends lost 0 bases and 7 bases, in that order; junction bases with no gene match: 6. Germline CDR1 is LGHNA and CDR2 is YSLEER. This CDR3 has 15 residues. CDR3 DNA sequence: TGCGCCAGCAGCCAAGAAAGGGGGCTGAGGAATGAGCAGTTCTTC. As protein: CASSQERGLRNEQFF.

This rearrangement joins TRBV4-1 to TRBJ1-2, with 7 bases lining up with TRBD1. The CDR3 runs to 17 residues. Germline trimming cut 1 base from V and 4 bases from J; bases unmatched to any gene: 12. The germline CDR1 and CDR2 sequences are MGHRA and YSYEKL. CDR3 sequence: CASSQVDRDSLSYGYTF. The CDR3 nucleotides read TGCGCCAGCAGCCAAGTAGACAGGGATAGTCTGAGCTATGGCTACACCTTC.

The chain links TRBV10-3 to TRBJ1-2; the match to TRBD1 covers 8 bases. CDR3 length equals 13 residues. Germline V gene lookup returns CDR1 ENHRY and CDR2 SYGVKD. The junction had 8 bases not matched to a gene; V was cut back by 10 bases and J by 4 bases. CDR3 amino acids: CATQTGDLYGYTF. CDR3 sequence (DNA): TGTGCCACCCAGACAGGGGACCTCTATGGCTACACCTTC.

The V gene is TRBV19, the J gene TRBJ2-1; the match to TRBD2 covers 9 bases. CDR3 size: 15 residues. Germline trimming cut 3 bases from V and 10 bases from J; bases unmatched to any gene: 10. Germline values: CDR1 LNHDA, CDR2 SQIVND (reference sequence). The CDR3 spells CASSMGTSPAGEQFF. Here the CDR3 DNA reads TGTGCCAGTAGTATGGGGACTAGCCCTGCTGGCGAGCAGTTCTTC.

The rearrangement uses TRBV3-1 (or the pseudogene TRBV3-2) and TRBJ2-3, with a weak D call TRBD2 (5 bases). This CDR3 contains 15 residues. Deletions cut 1 base from V and 2 bases from J, with 10 bases between. Germline V gene lookup returns CDR1 LGHDT and CDR2 YNNKEL (reference sequence). The CDR3 DNA sequence: TGTGCCAGCAGCCAAGGTCCCCTAGCCACAGATACGCAGTATTTT. Residues: CASSQGPLATDTQYF.

V gene TRBV19 combines with J gene TRBJ1-1, with D possibly being TRBD1 (5 bases). CDR1 and CDR2 (germline): LNHDA, SQIVND (reference sequence). This CDR3 has 12 amino acids. V shed 9 bases and J shed 9 bases, with 17 bases lying between them. CDR3 sequence (DNA): TGTGCCAGCGGCACCCTCGGGGGTAAAGCTTTCTTT. Its translation: CASGTLGGKAFF.

V gene TRBV6-5 combines with J gene TRBJ1-1; 8 bases match TRBD1. After removal of 9 bases from V and 3 bases from J, the junction contained 9 bases not matched to a gene. The CDR3 is 14 residues long. In germline, CDR1 is MNHEY, CDR2 SVGAGI. CDR3 sequence (DNA): TGTGCCAGTACCCAAGACAGGGGTTACACTGAAGCTTTCTTT. Its translation is CASTQDRGYTEAFF.

The chain carries TRBV19 and TRBJ1-4; TRBD1 matches at 7 bases. V trimming: 5 bases; J trimming: 0 bases; junction bases outside the gene matches: 6. CDR3 length equals 16 residues. Germline V gene lookup returns CDR1 LNHDA and CDR2 SQIVND (reference sequence). CDR3 coding DNA: TGTGCCAGTAGTGGAGGGACAGCAGCAACTAATGAAAAACTGTTTTTT. Translation gives CASSGGTAATNEKLFF. Using reference TRBV19 and TRBJ1-4 for the parts outside the CDR3, the full variable domain is DGGITQSPKYLFRKEGQNVTLSCEQNLNHDAMYWYRQDPGQGLRLIYYSQIVNDFQKGDIAEGYSVSREKKESFPLTVTSAQKNPTAFYLCASSGGTAATNEKLFFGSGTQLSVL.

The rearrangement uses TRBV7-9 and TRBJ2-7, with D hard to call. The ends were cut back, 6 bases at V and 5 bases at J, with 14 bases in the middle. CDR3 size: 13 residues. Germline CDR1 is SEHNR and CDR2 is FQNEAQ (reference sequence). In nucleotides, the CDR3 is TGTGCCAGCAGTTCCGGCCCTCGGGACGAGCAGTACTTC. Protein sequence: CASSSGPRDEQYF.

J is TRBJ2-1 and V is TRBV6-2 or TRBV6-3; a weak D match, TRBD2 (8 bases). Between the trimmed V and J ends, which lost 6 bases and 8 bases, there was a span of 35 bases. CDR1 is MNHEY, CDR2 SVGEGT, per germline. There are 20 residues in the CDR3. The CDR3 DNA follows: TGTGCCAGCAGACCTCTCTCAGGGGGACGGGAGCGGGAGAGTCATCATGAGCAGTTCTTC. Residues: CASRPLSGGRERESHHEQFF.

This clone was detected only a few times. V and J are TRBV11-3 and TRBJ2-5; D is perhaps TRBD1 (6 bases). V was trimmed by 5 bases and J by 7 bases, leaving 14 bases between them. The CDR3 totals 13 residues. CDR1 is SGHNT and CDR2 is YENEEA in the germline V gene. As DNA, the CDR3 is TGTGCCAGCAGCCTGGGACATCGGGGGACCCAGTACTTC. Its translation is CASSLGHRGTQYF.

This chain connects TRBV15 to TRBJ1-6; D not resolved. The CDR3 loop spans 18 amino acids. CDR1 and CDR2 (germline): LNHNV, YYDKDF (reference sequence). Trimming removed 0 bases at V and 0 bases at J, with 12 bases between. CDR3: CATSRDSQFVSYNSPLHF. The CDR3 nucleotides read TGTGCCACCAGCAGAGATTCGCAGTTCGTCTCCTATAATTCACCCCTCCACTTT.

This rearrangement joins TRBV7-2 to TRBJ1-4; the match to TRBD1 covers 10 bases. Germline loops: CDR1 SGHTA, CDR2 FQGNSA. Germline trimming cut 2 bases from V and 7 bases from J; bases unmatched to any gene: 7. This CDR3 region has 16 residues. The CDR3 region has the DNA TGTGCCAGCAGCTTACGTCTAGGGACAGGGGCTGAAAAACTGTTTTTT. Translating it yields CASSLRLGTGAEKLFF.

This clone was seen once. This chain links TRBV30 with TRBJ1-1, with D possibly matching TRBD1 (5 bases). The CDR3 is 14 amino acids. Germline assignment: CDR1 GTSNPN and CDR2 SVGIG (reference sequence). V lost 0 bases and J lost 6, with 14 bases in between. Written as DNA, the CDR3 is TGTGCCTGGAGTGTATTAAGGGGCGTGGCTGAAGCTTTCTTT. The encoded protein is CAWSVLRGVAEAFF.

This chain uses TRBV19 with TRBJ1-4; D gene unclear. V shed 2 bases and J shed 7 bases, with 11 bases lying between them. Germline loops: CDR1 LNHDA, CDR2 SQIVND (reference sequence). The CDR3 has 14 residues. In DNA, the CDR3 is TGTGCCAGTAGTATAACGACATCAGGTGAAAAACTGTTTTTT. Amino acid sequence: CASSITTSGEKLFF.

V usage is TRBV25-1 and J usage is TRBJ1-2; TRBD1 matches 9 bases. V gave up 0 bases and J gave up 4 bases; unmatched junction bases: 6. The length of the CDR3 is 16 residues. The germline CDR1 and CDR2 sequences are MGHDK and SYGVNS. CDR3 bases: TGTGCCAGCAGTGAATATAAGACAGGGGGATCCTATGGCTACACCTTC. This codes for CASSEYKTGGSYGYTF.

This clone has more than one count but fewer than ten. The genes are TRBV7-8 and TRBJ2-2; D not certain. Germline V gene sequence: CDR1 SGHVS, CDR2 FQNEAQ. The CDR3 covers 13 residues. V lost 5 bases and J 1 base, leaving 5 bases between the germline ends. CDR3 DNA sequence: TGTGCCAGCAGCCCAGGGAACACCGGGGAGCTGTTTTTT. Amino acids: CASSPGNTGELFF.

This clone was seen a single time. The rearrangement uses TRBV2 and TRBJ1-1; tentatively, D is TRBD1 (5 bases). The CDR3 runs to 17 residues. V was shortened by 5 bases and J by 3 bases, with 22 bases between the two germline ends. Germline V gene data show CDR1 as SNHLY and CDR2 as FYNNEI. CDR3 nucleotide sequence: TGTGCCAGCAGTAAACCTAGACAGAAGGAGTTTCACACTGAAGCTTTCTTT. Its protein product is CASSKPRQKEFHTEAFF. Using reference TRBV2 and TRBJ1-1 for the parts outside the CDR3, the full variable domain is EPEVTQTPSHQVTQMGQEVILRCVPISNHLYFYWYRQILGQKVEFLVSFYNNEISEKSEIFDDQFSVERPDGSNFTLKIRSTKLEDSAMYFCASSKPRQKEFHTEAFFGQGTRLTVV.

The rearrangement joins TRBV10-3 to TRBJ2-1, with TRBD2 as a possible D gene (5 bases). This CDR3 comprises 14 residues. Germline assignment: CDR1 ENHRY and CDR2 SYGVKD. Trimming took 3 bases from V and 7 from J, leaving 13 bases between them. CDR3 coding DNA: TGTGCCATCAGTGATAAGGGAGAAAGAAATGAGCAGTTCTTC. Its translation is CAISDKGERNEQFF.

The genes are TRBV5-6 and TRBJ1-1, with 11 positions matching TRBD1. V gave up 4 bases and J gave up 6 bases; unmatched junction bases: 5. Germline V gene data show CDR1 as SGHDT and CDR2 as YYEEEE. This CDR3 has 14 residues. As DNA, the CDR3 is TGTGCCAGCAGCCCCGGGACAGGGGGTGCTGAAGCTTTCTTT. This codes for CASSPGTGGAEAFF.

This clone turned up a few times. The chain couples TRBV7-6 to TRBJ1-5; 7 nucleotides match TRBD1. Germline CDR1 SGHVS, CDR2 FNYEAQ. The ends lost 2 bases at V and 4 bases at J; junction bases unmatched: 8. CDR3 size: 16 residues. CDR3 coding DNA: TGTGCCAGCAGCTTATCCCAGGGACAGATGAATCAGCCCCAGCATTTT. This sequence encodes CASSLSQGQMNQPQHF.

This rearrangement joins TRBV3-1 (or the pseudogene TRBV3-2) to TRBJ1-5; TRBD1 aligns across 7 bases. CDR3 size: 16 residues. Germline V CDR1 and CDR2: LGHDT, YNNKEL (reference sequence). Losses at the gene ends were 4 bases for V and 2 bases for J; bases not matched to a gene: 8. CDR3 region: CASSPGVQGGNQPQHF. In DNA, the CDR3 is TGTGCCAGCAGCCCCGGGGTGCAGGGGGGCAATCAGCCCCAGCATTTT.

The chain uses TRBV6-2 or TRBV6-3 and TRBJ2-1; weak D call: TRBD2 (6 bases). Germline V CDR1 and CDR2: MNHEY, SVGEGT. Trimming left V 0 bases short and J 8 bases short, with 23 bases between. This CDR3 has 18 amino acids. The CDR3 nucleotides are TGTGCCAGCAGTTACTCGACATTTCCGGGAGATCCTGTTTATGAGCAGTTCTTC. Residues: CASSYSTFPGDPVYEQFF.

CDR3 region: CASSLVASGRSGEQFF. For the CDR3, the DNA is TGTGCCAGCAGCTTAGTGGCTAGCGGGAGATCGGGTGAGCAGTTCTTC. V is TRBV11-2 and J is TRBJ2-1, with 10 bases identical to TRBD2. J lost 9 bases, V lost 1 base, and 9 bases had no gene match. CDR3 length: 16 residues. The germline V gene has CDR1 SGHAT and CDR2 FQNNGV.